This T cell receptor beta chain was found in a study of shared T cell receptors in the human thymus. CDR3 length: 14 residues. Between the trimmed V and J ends, which lost 0 bases and 12 bases, there was a span of 17 bases. Germline CDR1 is LGHNA and CDR2 is YSLEER. Method: immunoSEQ multiplex PCR; TCRdb's copy keeps in-frame clones and lacks some. The table lists 500,000 to 850,000 clones, 87% of them singletons. The same data also went into a second study, on human thymus T cells. This second report adds: The authors found apparently biased V and J gene usage in thymic and blood repertoires. Thymic repertoires from unrelated individuals overlapped highly, related research reported.

This TCR came from a boy in the first two years of life with a congenital heart defect. Source material: thymocytes. The chain carries TRBV4-3 and TRBJ1-1; tentatively, D is TRBD1 (6 bases). The CDR3 spells CASSQEQGRSVTFF. The CDR3 DNA is TGCGCCAGCAGCCAAGAGCAGGGGCGAAGTGTCACTTTCTTT.